The source of this TCR beta chain is a study of T cells in narcolepsy. Study-wide context: Enrolled donors included narcolepsy type 1 or type 2 patients and healthy controls.

The assay was immunoSEQ multiplex PCR, and TCRdb's table has in-frame clones only and misses some. The sample carries 35,000 or so clones, over 75% recorded once. A note on this clone: Its antigen is not known.

Study-wide findings and caveats: Comparing one patient's CSF and blood CD4+ clonotypes highlighted HCRT- and TRIB2-specific autoreactive clonotypes. Blood of same and different patients, but not healthy controls, reportedly held recurring autoreactive clonotypes.

V was cut by 5 bases and J by 1 base, with 11 bases left in between. The length of the CDR3 is 14 residues. Germline V lookup: CDR1 SGHTA, CDR2 FQGNSA. What was sequenced was CD45RA- memory CD4+ T cells from PBMCs. The TCR sequence derives from a human donor with narcolepsy. This chain links TRBV7-2 with TRBJ1-2, with D unresolved. For the CDR3, the DNA is TGTGCCAGCAGCCCTGACACCCGTAACTATGGCTACACCTTC. Translating gives CASSPDTRNYGYTF.